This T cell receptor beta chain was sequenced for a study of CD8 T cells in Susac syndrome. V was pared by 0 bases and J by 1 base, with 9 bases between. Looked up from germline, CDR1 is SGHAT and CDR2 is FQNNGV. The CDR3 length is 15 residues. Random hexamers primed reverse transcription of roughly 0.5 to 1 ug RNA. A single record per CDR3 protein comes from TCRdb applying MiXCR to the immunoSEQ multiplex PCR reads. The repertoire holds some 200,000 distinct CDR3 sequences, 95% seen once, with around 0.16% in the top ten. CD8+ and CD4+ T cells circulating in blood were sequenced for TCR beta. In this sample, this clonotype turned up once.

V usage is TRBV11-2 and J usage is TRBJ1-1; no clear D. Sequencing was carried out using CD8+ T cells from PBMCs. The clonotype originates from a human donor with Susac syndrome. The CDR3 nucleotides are TGTGCCAGCAGCTTAGATCCCTCATGGAACACTGAAGCTTTCTTT. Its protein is CASSLDPSWNTEAFF.